This T cell receptor beta chain was obtained from a study of patients and donors after allogeneic stem cell transplantation. The CDR3 consists of 17 residues. Per the germline V gene, CDR1 is SEHNR and CDR2 is FQNEAQ (reference sequence). V was clipped by 5 bases and J by 6 bases, with 25 bases between them. A single record per CDR3 protein comes from TCRdb applying MiXCR to the RT-PCR reads. The sample contains 200,000 to 250,000 distinct CDR3 sequences, around an eighth of which appear only once. Sequenced input: blood, either unsorted or a sorted T cell fraction (not recorded which). The chain links TRBV7-9 to TRBJ1-1; possibly TRBD1 for D (5 bases). This TCR was sampled from a human donor who was either an allogeneic HSCT recipient or a stem cell or donor lymphocyte infusion donor (not recorded which). It is not recorded whose cells these are; they may come from a transplant donor. CDR3 sequence (DNA): TGTGCCAGCAGCCCAACTAGGATCCGACAGTCATCGCCTGAAGCTTTCTTT. Amino acids: CASSPTRIRQSSPEAFF.